The sequence of this TCR beta chain was determined in a study of human T cells and chemical hapten exposure. Study overall: A mostly female patient group had alopecia areata, totalis or universalis. Whole-study results and caveats: Relative to control repertoires, expanded TCRs gave rise to significantly more large CDR3 similarity clusters. PT1 expanded TCR counts and patch test score were linked, and their correlation was positive.

There are many counts of this clonotype. The antigen is undetermined. The time point was: patch test 1, 2 weeks after DPC sensitization. Indicated treatment: therapeutic diphenylcyclopropenone sensitization with weekly scalp DPC. V was clipped by 4 bases and J by 2 bases, with 9 bases between them. Germline lookup yields CDR1 SNHLY and CDR2 FYNNEI. The CDR3 is 13 amino acids. The library put unique molecular identifiers onto individual cDNA molecules. TCRdb used MiXCR to reprocess the RACE reads, holding one entry per CDR3 protein. The profile shows just under 350,000 distinct CDR3 sequences, 6% to 8.5% of them singletons.

This clonotype was sampled from a woman younger than 35 with alopecia areata. Some clones in this sample may be carry-over from other donors' samples. This specimen was whole blood, taken in connection with sensitization to the hapten diphenylcyclopropenone (DPC). The chain is built from TRBV2 and TRBJ2-7; possible D gene TRBD1, 5 bases. CDR3 DNA sequence: TGTGCCAGCAGTGGGAGACAGACCTACGAGCAGTACTTC. Protein sequence: CASSGRQTYEQYF.